The entry that follows covers one T cell receptor beta chain sequence. These data are taken from a study of blood T cell repertoires in COVID-19. Turning to the study itself: Acute and convalescent COVID-19 samples came from the United States, Italy and Spain. PBMCs, B-cell-depleted T cells, or T cells were the source of the cDNA or gDNA that made up the material.

The V segment lost 3 bases and the J segment 6 bases; nucleotides outside the gene matches: 11. In germline, CDR1 is KGHSH, CDR2 LQKENI. CDR3 length: 16 amino acids. The authors' processing: By means of reference gene primer amplification, nucleated cell counts were estimated. This table comes from immunoSEQ multiplex PCR, and its TCRdb copy is limited to in-frame clones, with some not included. D and trimming were read from the DNA, whereas the V and J calls and clone size are those reported in that table. Among about 190,000 clones listed, about 85% were seen once. The chain couples TRBV18 to TRBJ1-1, with TRBD1 matching over 9 bases. This TCR derives from a human donor in a cohort sampled during active COVID-19. Material for sequencing was peripheral blood. The CDR3 DNA follows: TGTGCCAGCTCACCGGGACAGGGCGGGGATGGCGCTGAAGCTTTCTTT. Encoded protein: CASSPGQGGDGAEAFF.